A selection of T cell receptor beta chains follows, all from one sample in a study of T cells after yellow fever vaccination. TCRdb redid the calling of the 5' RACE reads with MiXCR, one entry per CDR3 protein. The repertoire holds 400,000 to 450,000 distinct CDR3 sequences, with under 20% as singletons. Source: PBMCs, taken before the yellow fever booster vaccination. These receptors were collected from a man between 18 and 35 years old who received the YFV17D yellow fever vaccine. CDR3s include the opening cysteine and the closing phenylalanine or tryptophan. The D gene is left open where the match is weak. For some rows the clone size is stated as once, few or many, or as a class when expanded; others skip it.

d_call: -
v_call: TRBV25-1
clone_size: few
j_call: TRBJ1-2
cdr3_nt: TGTGCCAGCAGTGAAATCGCGCAGGGAGATGGCTACACCTTC
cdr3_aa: CASSEIAQGDGYTF

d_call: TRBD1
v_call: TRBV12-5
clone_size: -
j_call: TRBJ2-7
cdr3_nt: TGTGCTAGTGGTTTGACAGGGGGCGGCGAGCAGTACTTC
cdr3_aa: CASGLTGGGEQYF

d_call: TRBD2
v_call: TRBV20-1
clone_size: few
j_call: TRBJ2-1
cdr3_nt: TGCAGTGCTGTAATGGCTAGCGGGGGGGTCAATGAGCAGTTCTTC
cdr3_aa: CSAVMASGGVNEQFF

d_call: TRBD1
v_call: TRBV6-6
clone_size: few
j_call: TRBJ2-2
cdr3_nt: TGTGCCAGCAGTTACGCCTCCGGGACAGGGTCCACCGGGGAGCTGTTTTTT
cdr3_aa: CASSYASGTGSTGELFF

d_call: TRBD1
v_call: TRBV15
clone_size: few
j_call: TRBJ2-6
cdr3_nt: TGTGCCACCAGCACTACAGCCGGGACAGGGGACTCTGGGGCCAACGTCCTGACTTTC
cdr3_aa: CATSTTAGTGDSGANVLTF

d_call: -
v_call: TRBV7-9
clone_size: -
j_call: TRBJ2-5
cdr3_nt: TGTGCCAGCAGCGAACAGGGCTGGGAGACCCAGTACTTC
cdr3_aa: CASSEQGWETQYF

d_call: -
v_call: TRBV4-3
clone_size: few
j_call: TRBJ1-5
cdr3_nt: TGCGCCAGCAGCCAAGATCGGCAGGGCTCCCAGCCCCAGCATTTT
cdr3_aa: CASSQDRQGSQPQHF

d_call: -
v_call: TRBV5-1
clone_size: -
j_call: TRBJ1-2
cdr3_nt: TGCGCCAGCAGCTTTGTGCAGGACATTGCTAACTATGGCTACACCTTC
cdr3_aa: CASSFVQDIANYGYTF

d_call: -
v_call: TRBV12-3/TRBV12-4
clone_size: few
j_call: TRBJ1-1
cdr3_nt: TGTGCCAGCAGACCACAGGGTCTGAACACTGAAGCTTTCTTT
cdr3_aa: CASRPQGLNTEAFF

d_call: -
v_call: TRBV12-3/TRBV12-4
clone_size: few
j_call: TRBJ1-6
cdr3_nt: TGTGCCACCTCGAGGGGGGGCAATTCACCCCTCCACTTT
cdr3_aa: CATSRGGNSPLHF

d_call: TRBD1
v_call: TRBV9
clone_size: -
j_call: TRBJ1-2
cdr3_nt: TGTGCCAGCAGTGTGCAGGGGGAGGTTTACTATGGCTACACCTTC
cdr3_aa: CASSVQGEVYYGYTF

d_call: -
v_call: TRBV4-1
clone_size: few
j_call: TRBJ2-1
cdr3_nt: TGCGCCAGCAGCCAAGAAAAAGAGCGGAGCTCCTACAATGAGCAGTTCTTC
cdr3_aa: CASSQEKERSSYNEQFF

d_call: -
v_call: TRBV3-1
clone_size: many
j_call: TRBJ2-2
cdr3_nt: TGTGCCAGCAGCCAAGTATTGGTCGGGCCAAACACCGGGGAGCTGTTTTTT
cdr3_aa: CASSQVLVGPNTGELFF

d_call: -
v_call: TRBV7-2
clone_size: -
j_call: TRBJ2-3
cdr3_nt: TGTGCCAGCAGCTACCGACCCCCCGGGTCGGGGGGCAGAGATACGCAGTATTTT
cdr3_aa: CASSYRPPGSGGRDTQYF

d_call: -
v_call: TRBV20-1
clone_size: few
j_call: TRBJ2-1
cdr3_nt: TGCAGTGCTCTAACTAGAGGCACCAATGAGCAGTTCTTC
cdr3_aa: CSALTRGTNEQFF

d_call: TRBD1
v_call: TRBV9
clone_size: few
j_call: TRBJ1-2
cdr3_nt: TGTGCCAGCAGCGACCCCCGGGACAGGGACAACTATGGCTACACCTTC
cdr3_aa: CASSDPRDRDNYGYTF

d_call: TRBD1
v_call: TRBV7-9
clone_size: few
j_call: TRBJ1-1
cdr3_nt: TGTGCCAGCAGTCAACAGGGGAGTAACACTGAAGCTTTCTTT
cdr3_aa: CASSQQGSNTEAFF

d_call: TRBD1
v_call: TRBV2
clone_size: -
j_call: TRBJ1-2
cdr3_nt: TGTGCCAGCAGTGAATTGGACAGGGGAAATGGCTACACCTTC
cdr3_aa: CASSELDRGNGYTF

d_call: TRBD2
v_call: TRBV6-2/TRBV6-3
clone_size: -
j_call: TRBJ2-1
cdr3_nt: TGTGCCAGCAGTTACCATGTTAGCGGGGGGCTCTTCAACAATGAGCAGTTCTTC
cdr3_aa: CASSYHVSGGLFNNEQFF

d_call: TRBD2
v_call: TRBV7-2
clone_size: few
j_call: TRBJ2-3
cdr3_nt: TGTGCCCCCCGAAGACCGTACTTTAGCGGGGGGGCCGGGCCGTCGACAGATACGCAGTATTTT
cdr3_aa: CAPRRPYFSGGAGPSTDTQYF

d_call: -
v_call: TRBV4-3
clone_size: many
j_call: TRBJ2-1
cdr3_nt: TGCGCCAGCAGCCAAGACGCAAATGAGCAGTTCTTC
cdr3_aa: CASSQDANEQFF

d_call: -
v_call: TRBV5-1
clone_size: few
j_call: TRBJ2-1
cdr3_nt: TGCGCCAGCGCGCCTCTCTGTAAGCAGTTCTTC
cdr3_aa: CASAPLCKQFF

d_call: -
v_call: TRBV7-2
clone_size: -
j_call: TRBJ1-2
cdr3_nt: TGTGCCAGCGGAAGGACAGAGGGACACGGTGGCTACACCTTC
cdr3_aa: CASGRTEGHGGYTF

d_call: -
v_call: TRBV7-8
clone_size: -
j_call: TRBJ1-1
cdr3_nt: TGTGCCAGCAGCTTTGGTGGACCCACTGAAGCTTTCTTT
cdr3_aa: CASSFGGPTEAFF

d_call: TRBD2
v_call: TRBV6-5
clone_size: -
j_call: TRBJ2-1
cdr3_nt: TGTGCCAGCAGTATTAGCGGGGAGAATGAGCAGTTCTTC
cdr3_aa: CASSISGENEQFF

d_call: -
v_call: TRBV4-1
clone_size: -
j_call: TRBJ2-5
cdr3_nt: TGCGCCAGCAGCCCCCCACGGCAGGAGACCCAGTACTTC
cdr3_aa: CASSPPRQETQYF

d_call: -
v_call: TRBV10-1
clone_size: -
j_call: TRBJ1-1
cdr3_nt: TGCGCCAGCAGTACAGGCACAGCTTTCTTT
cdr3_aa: CASSTGTAFF

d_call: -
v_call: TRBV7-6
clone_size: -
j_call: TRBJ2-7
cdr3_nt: TGTGCCAGCAGCGACCGGGACCCCTACCCGGGCGAGCAGTACTTC
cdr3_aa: CASSDRDPYPGEQYF

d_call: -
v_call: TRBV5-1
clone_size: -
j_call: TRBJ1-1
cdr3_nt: TGCGCCAGCCGCCGCTGGGCAGGGATGAACACTGAAGCTTTCTTT
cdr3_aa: CASRRWAGMNTEAFF

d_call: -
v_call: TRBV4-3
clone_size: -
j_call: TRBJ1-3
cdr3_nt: TGCGCCAGCAGCCAAGGGACGGATCTCTCTGGAAACACCATATATTTT
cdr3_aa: CASSQGTDLSGNTIYF

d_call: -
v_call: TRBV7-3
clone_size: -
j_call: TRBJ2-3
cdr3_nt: TGTGCCAGCAGCCCAAGTGGGCTTAGCACAGATACGCAGTATTTT
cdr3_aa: CASSPSGLSTDTQYF

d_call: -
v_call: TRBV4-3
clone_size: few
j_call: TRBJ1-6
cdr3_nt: TGCGCCAGCAGCCGCGACTCCTATAATTCACCCCTCCACTTT
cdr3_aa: CASSRDSYNSPLHF

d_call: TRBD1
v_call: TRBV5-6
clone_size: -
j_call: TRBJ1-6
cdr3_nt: TGTGCCAGCAGCTTGGCCAGGGGGCGGATAGGGAATTCACCCCTCCACTTT
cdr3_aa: CASSLARGRIGNSPLHF

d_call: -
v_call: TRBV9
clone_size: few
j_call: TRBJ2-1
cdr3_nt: TGTGCCAGCAGCGTAGTTACAGGGCCTTACAATGAGCAGTTCTTC
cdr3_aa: CASSVVTGPYNEQFF

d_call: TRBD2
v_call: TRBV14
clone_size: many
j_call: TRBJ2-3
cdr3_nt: TGTGCCAGCAGCCAAGCCCCCCGGAGACTAGCGGGGGGCCGGAATACGCAGTATTTT
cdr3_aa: CASSQAPRRLAGGRNTQYF

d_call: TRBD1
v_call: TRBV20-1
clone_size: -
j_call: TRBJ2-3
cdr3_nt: TGCAGTGCTAGTGTGTGGACAGGGGGCCGGACAGATACGCAGTATTTT
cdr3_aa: CSASVWTGGRTDTQYF

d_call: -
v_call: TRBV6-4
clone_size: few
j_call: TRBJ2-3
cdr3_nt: TGTGCCAGCAGTGCCTATTTAGGGGCGACCACAGATACGCAGTATTTT
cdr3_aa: CASSAYLGATTDTQYF

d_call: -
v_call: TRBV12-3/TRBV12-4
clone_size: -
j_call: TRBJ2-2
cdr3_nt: TGTGCCAGCGCCCTCCCACCTGACGGCCCACCGGACACCGGGGAGCTGTTTTTT
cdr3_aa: CASALPPDGPPDTGELFF

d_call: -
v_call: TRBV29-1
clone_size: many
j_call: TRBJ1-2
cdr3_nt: TGCAGCGTTGACTTTCCGACAGCTAATGGCTACACCTTC
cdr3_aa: CSVDFPTANGYTF

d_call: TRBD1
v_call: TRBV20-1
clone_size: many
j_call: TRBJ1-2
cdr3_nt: TGCAGTGCTAGAGATCCCGGACAGGGGGCGGAAGGCTACACCTTC
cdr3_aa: CSARDPGQGAEGYTF

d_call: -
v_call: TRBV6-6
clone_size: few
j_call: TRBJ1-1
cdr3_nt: TGTGCCAGCAGTCCGGGTGCGGGGAGGCCTGAAGCTTTCTTT
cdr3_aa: CASSPGAGRPEAFF

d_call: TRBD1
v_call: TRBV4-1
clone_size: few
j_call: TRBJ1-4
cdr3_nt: TGCGCCAGCAGCCAAGCAGGGACAGTTGAAAAACTGTTTTTT
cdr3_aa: CASSQAGTVEKLFF

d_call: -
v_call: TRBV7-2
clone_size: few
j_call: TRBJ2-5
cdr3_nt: TGTGCCAGCAGCTTACGGGAGAGGGAGACCCAGTACTTC
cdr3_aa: CASSLRERETQYF

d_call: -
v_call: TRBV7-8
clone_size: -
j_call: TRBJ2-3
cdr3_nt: TGTGCCAGCAGCGCAAGACGTCAGTCATGGGGCACAGATACGCAGTATTTT
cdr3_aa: CASSARRQSWGTDTQYF

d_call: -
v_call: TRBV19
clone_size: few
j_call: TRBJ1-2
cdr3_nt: TGTGCCAGTAGTACCACTGGGGACTTCTATGGCTACACCTTC
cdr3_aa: CASSTTGDFYGYTF

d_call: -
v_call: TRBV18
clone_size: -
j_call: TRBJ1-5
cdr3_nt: TGTGCCAGCTCACGGAGAAATCAGCCCCAGCATTTT
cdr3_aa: CASSRRNQPQHF

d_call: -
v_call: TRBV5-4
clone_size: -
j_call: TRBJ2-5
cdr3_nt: TGTGCCAGCAGCCTACCCAGAGACAGCCAAGAGACCCAGTACTTC
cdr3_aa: CASSLPRDSQETQYF

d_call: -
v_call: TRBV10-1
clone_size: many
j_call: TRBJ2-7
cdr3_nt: TGCGCCAGCAGTAGGGACCCGGCCTACGAGCAGTACTTC
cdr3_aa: CASSRDPAYEQYF

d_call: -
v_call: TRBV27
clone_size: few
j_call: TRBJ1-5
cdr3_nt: TGTGCCAGCAGCCATTTGAGGTATCAGCCCCAGCATTTT
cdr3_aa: CASSHLRYQPQHF

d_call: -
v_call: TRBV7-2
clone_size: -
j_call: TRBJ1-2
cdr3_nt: TGTGCCAGCAGCTTACCGGGATACCCCAACTATGGCTACACCTTC
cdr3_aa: CASSLPGYPNYGYTF

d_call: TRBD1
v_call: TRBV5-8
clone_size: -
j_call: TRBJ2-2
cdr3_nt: TGTGCCAGCAGCCGACGGGACAGGGTTGGGACCGGGGAGCTGTTTTTT
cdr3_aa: CASSRRDRVGTGELFF

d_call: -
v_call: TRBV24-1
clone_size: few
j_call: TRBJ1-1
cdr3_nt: TGTGCCACCGGTAGCAGGGGAAAGAATGTCACTGAAGCTTTCTTT
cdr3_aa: CATGSRGKNVTEAFF

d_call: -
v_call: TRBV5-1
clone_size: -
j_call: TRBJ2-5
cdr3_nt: TGCGCCAGCAGCTCCCGTAGAGGGGAAGAGACCCAGTACTTC
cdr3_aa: CASSSRRGEETQYF

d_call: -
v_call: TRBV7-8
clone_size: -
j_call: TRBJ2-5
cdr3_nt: TGTGCCAGCCGTATGGCCAGCTCTGGGGAGACCCAGTACTTC
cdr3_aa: CASRMASSGETQYF

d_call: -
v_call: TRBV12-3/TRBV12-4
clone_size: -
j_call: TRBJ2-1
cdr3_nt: TGTGCCAGCAGTTTAAATAGCCCCGATGAGCAGTTCTTC
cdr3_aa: CASSLNSPDEQFF

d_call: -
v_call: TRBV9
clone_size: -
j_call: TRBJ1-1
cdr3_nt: TGTGCCAGCAGCGTAGGAGGGGGGACCACTGAAGCTTTCTTT
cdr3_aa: CASSVGGGTTEAFF

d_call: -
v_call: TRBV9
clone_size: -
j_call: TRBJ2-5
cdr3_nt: TGTGCCAGCAGCTCCCGACAGGTTCAAGAGACCCAGTACTTC
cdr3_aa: CASSSRQVQETQYF

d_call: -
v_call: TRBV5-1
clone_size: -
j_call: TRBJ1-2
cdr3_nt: -
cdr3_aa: CASSFGNGYTF